Given below is one T cell receptor beta chain in context. A junction end diverges from the germline sequence, so it may reflect a read error. Amplification targeted TCR beta CDR3 regions from RNA transcripts. An initial round of RT-PCR targeting the TCR CDR3 relied on the HTBI primer set. MiXCR, applied by TCRdb to the multiplex PCR reads, yields one record per CDR3 protein. Here the sample spans hundreds of thousands of distinct CDR3 sequences, roughly 19% being singletons. CDR3 length equals 12 residues. The germline V gene has CDR1 MNHEY and CDR2 SVGAGI. This sample stems from a study of T cells in Graves' hyperthyroidism and ophthalmopathy.

The rearrangement links TRBV6-5 to TRBJ1-1; no clear D. The sample consisted of blood. This sequence was found in a woman under 30 with Graves' hyperthyroidism. CDR3 protein: CASSYSGAESFF. The CDR3 DNA is TGTGCCAGCAGTTACTCGGGAGCTGAATCTTTCTTT.